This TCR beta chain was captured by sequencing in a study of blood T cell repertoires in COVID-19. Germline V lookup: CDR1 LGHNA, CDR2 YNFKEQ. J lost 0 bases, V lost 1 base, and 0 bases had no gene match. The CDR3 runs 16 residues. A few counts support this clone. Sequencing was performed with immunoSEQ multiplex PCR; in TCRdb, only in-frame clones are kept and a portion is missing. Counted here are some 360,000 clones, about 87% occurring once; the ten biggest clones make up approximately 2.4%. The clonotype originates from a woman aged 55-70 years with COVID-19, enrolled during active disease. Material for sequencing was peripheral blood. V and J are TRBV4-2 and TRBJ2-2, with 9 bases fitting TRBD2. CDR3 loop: CASSQASGANTGELFF. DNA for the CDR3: TGTGCCAGCAGCCAAGCTAGCGGGGCGAACACCGGGGAGCTGTTTTTT.